These 8 T cell receptor beta chains were all obtained from the same sample, sequenced in a study of OX40 agonist ivuxolimab in advanced cancers. Measured with immunoSEQ multiplex PCR; TCRdb has only the in-frame clones, and not every one. The top ten clones hold 2.6% of a sample with about 45,000 clones, 65% to 90% of them seen once. The sequences come from CD4+ or CD8+ T cells sorted from blood, collected in a trial of the OX40 agonist ivuxolimab. These receptors were taken from an adult with an advanced solid tumor such as melanoma, head and neck, liver or kidney cancer.

Comments on this clone: One junction end disagrees with the germline gene, perhaps due to a read error. The chain recombines TRBV6-1 with TRBJ2-5; a possible D gene is TRBD1 (5 bases). The CDR3 sequence is 15 residues long. Germline CDR1 and CDR2: MNHNS and SASEGT. Here the CDR3 DNA reads TGTGCCAGCATCGGATCTGGGGCCCACCACGAGACCCAGTACTTC. As protein: CASIGSGAHHETQYF.

In its sample, this clone was seen a few times. The chain combines TRBV7-9 with TRBJ1-5, with a possible D match to TRBD1 (5 bases). Germline CDR1 and CDR2: SEHNR and FQNEAQ (reference sequence). The V end lost 7 bases, the J end lost 0 bases, and 10 bases lay between the germline ends. CDR3 length: 14 amino acids. CDR3 bases: TGTGCCAGCAACACCGACAGTAGCAATCAGCCCCAGCATTTT. This gives the protein CASNTDSSNQPQHF. The full variable domain, with the rest looked up from reference TRBV7-9 and TRBJ1-5, is DTGVSQNPRHKITKRGQNVTFRCDPISEHNRLYWYRQTLGQGPEFLTYFQNEAQLEKSRLLSDRFSAERPKGSFSTLEIQRTEQGDSAMYLCASNTDSSNQPQHFGDGTRLSIL.

The V call is TRBV5-1, the J call TRBJ1-5; D gene unclear. The CDR3 runs 15 residues. V gave up 0 bases and J gave up 5 bases, with 12 bases separating them. The germline V gene encodes CDR1 SGHRS and CDR2 YFSETQ. Here the CDR3 reads CASSLGTEGYQPQHF. The DNA of the CDR3 is TGCGCCAGCAGCTTGGGGACCGAAGGCTATCAGCCCCAGCATTTT.

The rearrangement uses TRBV4-2 and TRBJ1-4, with D unclear. Germline V gene data show CDR1 as LGHNA and CDR2 as YNFKEQ. The CDR3 runs to 15 residues. Between the trimmed V and J ends, which lost 0 bases and 8 bases, there was a span of 13 bases. The CDR3 loop is CASSQDSNSDEKLFF. In DNA form, the CDR3 reads TGTGCCAGCAGCCAAGATTCTAACAGCGACGAAAAACTGTTTTTT.

This chain uses TRBV7-9 with TRBJ2-1; 10 bases fit TRBD1. Trimming removed 5 bases from V and 9 bases from J; junction bases left unmatched: 7. The CDR3 is made up of 14 amino acids. Per the germline V gene, CDR1 is SEHNR and CDR2 is FQNEAQ (reference sequence). The CDR3 loop is CASSTTGTGVEQFF. The CDR3 DNA sequence: TGTGCCAGCAGCACCACCGGGACAGGGGTTGAGCAGTTCTTC.

This clone has just a few counts. Here the CDR3 reads CASSPPTKSNTEAFF. Here the CDR3 DNA reads TGTGCCAGCTCACCACCGACAAAATCGAACACTGAAGCTTTCTTT. The V call is TRBV18, the J call TRBJ1-1; no clear D gene. CDR3 length: 15 amino acids. V lost 0 bases, J lost 1 base, and 9 bases lay in between. Looked up from germline, CDR1 is KGHSH and CDR2 is LQKENI. Filled out from reference TRBV18 and TRBJ1-1, the complete variable domain reads NAGVMQNPRHLVRRRGQEARLRCSPMKGHSHVYWYRQLPEEGLKFMVYLQKENIIDESGMPKERFSAEFPKEGPSILRIQQVVRGDSAAYFCASSPPTKSNTEAFFGQGTRLTVV.

The rearrangement uses TRBV27 and TRBJ1-2, with 11 nucleotides matching TRBD1. In germline, CDR1 is MNHEY, CDR2 SMNVEV (reference sequence). Trimming removed 2 bases from V and 4 bases from J; junction bases left unmatched: 9. CDR3 size: 17 residues. The CDR3 nucleotides are TGTGCCAGCAGTTTACTCGGACAGGGGGCTGGGAGCTATGGCTACACCTTC. Its translation is CASSLLGQGAGSYGYTF.

This clone was seen just once. V and J are TRBV19 and TRBJ2-2, with a possible D match to TRBD2 (6 bases). CDR1 LNHDA and CDR2 SQIVND come from the germline V gene (reference sequence). The CDR3 consists of 15 residues. V was pared by 1 base and J by 3 bases, with 9 bases between. DNA of the CDR3: TGTGCCAGTAGTATAGGAAGCGGGTACACCGGGGAGCTGTTTTTT. It codes for CASSIGSGYTGELFF.